A single sample gave rise to the 10 T cell receptor beta chains below, sequenced in a study of cytomegalovirus exposure and HLA in healthy donors. Use of 60 Vbeta and 13 Jbeta primers characterized the PCR. Sequencing was performed with immunoSEQ multiplex PCR; in TCRdb, only in-frame clones are kept and a portion is missing. The sample records about 180,000 clones, roughly 87% being singletons. The sample taken for sequencing was PBMCs. Receptors were obtained from a man between 35 and 55 years old in good health and CMV-seronegative.

CDR3: CASSPIPQGASYEQYF. As DNA, the CDR3 is TGTGCCAGCAGCCCTATACCCCAGGGGGCCTCCTACGAGCAGTACTTC. The genes are TRBV11-3 and TRBJ2-7; TRBD1 matches at 8 bases. Germline CDR1 and CDR2: SGHNT and YENEEA. J was trimmed by 0 bases and V by 5 bases; bases with no gene match: 9. The length of the CDR3 is 16 residues.

The chain recombines TRBV5-1 with TRBJ2-5; 7 bases are shared with TRBD2. CDR3 length equals 15 residues. CDR1 and CDR2 (germline): SGHRS, YFSETQ. Germline trimming cut 4 bases from V and 2 bases from J; bases unmatched to any gene: 8. CDR3 sequence reads: CASSPGGGQQETQYF. CDR3 sequence (DNA): TGCGCCAGCAGCCCGGGCGGGGGTCAACAAGAGACCCAGTACTTC.

The chain employs TRBV25-1 and TRBJ1-1; no firm D call. The CDR3 extends over 15 amino acids. V was clipped by 1 base and J by 1 base, with 10 bases between them. Germline values: CDR1 MGHDK, CDR2 SYGVNS. The CDR3 nucleotides are TGTGCCAGCAGTGAATCAGGTAGGCAGAACACTGAAGCTTTCTTT. Translated: CASSESGRQNTEAFF.

The rearrangement uses TRBV5-4 and TRBJ2-7; 11 bases are a match to TRBD2. In germline, CDR1 is SGHNT, CDR2 YYREEE (reference sequence). CDR3 length: 15 amino acids. The V gene end was trimmed by 4 bases and the J gene end by 4 bases; junction bases not matched to a gene: 7. As DNA, the CDR3 is TGTGCCAGCAGCCAGCCGGGACTAGCGGAGTACGAGCAGTACTTC. Its translation: CASSQPGLAEYEQYF.

This clone occurred a few times. This sequence joins TRBV5-6 and TRBJ2-1, with 13 bases aligning to TRBD2. V was clipped by 4 bases and J by 7 bases; unmatched bases: 8. Germline V gene lookup returns CDR1 SGHDT and CDR2 YYEEEE. This CDR3 has 16 residues. CDR3 DNA sequence: TGTGCCAGCAGCCCGTGGACTAGCGGGAGCGGAAATGAGCAGTTCTTC. As protein: CASSPWTSGSGNEQFF.

The V gene is TRBV7-8, the J gene TRBJ2-3; TRBD2 matches 12 bases. J was trimmed by 4 bases and V by 5 bases; bases with no gene match: 7. In germline, CDR1 is SGHVS, CDR2 FQNEAQ. The CDR3 spans 16 residues. CDR3: CASSPILAGGADTQYF. The CDR3 DNA reads TGTGCCAGCAGCCCAATACTAGCGGGAGGCGCAGATACGCAGTATTTT.

The V call is TRBV6-6, the J call TRBJ1-1; D is unresolved. Germline values: CDR1 MNHNY, CDR2 SVGAGI (reference sequence). Trimming shortened V by 6 bases and J by 6 bases, and 17 bases separated the two germline ends. The CDR3 spans 14 residues. This CDR3 reads CASSFQALRAEAFF. CDR3 coding DNA: TGTGCCAGCAGCTTTCAGGCCCTGCGGGCTGAAGCTTTCTTT.

This CDR3 reads CSVPLVSGSGELFF. In nucleotides, the CDR3 is TGCAGCGTACCACTGGTCTCGGGGTCCGGGGAGCTGTTTTTT. V usage is TRBV29-1 and J usage is TRBJ2-2, with D perhaps matching TRBD2 (5 bases). This CDR3 is 14 amino acids long. V lost 6 bases and J lost 6, with 17 bases in between. CDR1 and CDR2 (germline): SQVTM, ANQGSEA.

The V call is TRBV11-3, the J call TRBJ1-2, with 7 bases that match TRBD1. V lost 5 bases, J lost 8 bases, and 8 bases stayed unmatched. The CDR3 contains 13 residues. Germline CDR1 SGHNT, CDR2 YENEEA. CDR3: CASSIRDRGGYTF. CDR3 nucleotide sequence: TGTGCCAGCAGCATCCGGGACAGAGGGGGCTACACCTTC. Using reference TRBV11-3 and TRBJ1-2 for the parts outside the CDR3, the full variable domain is EAGVVQSPRYKIIEKKQPVAFWCNPISGHNTLYWYLQNLGQGPELLIRYENEEAVDDSQLPKDRFSAERLKGVDSTLKIQPAELGDSAVYLCASSIRDRGGYTFGSGTRLTVV.

The V call is TRBV4-1, the J call TRBJ1-1, with D tentatively TRBD1 (5 bases). Germline values: CDR1 MGHRA, CDR2 YSYEKL. The ends were cut back, 2 bases at V and 5 bases at J, with 15 bases in the middle. This CDR3 has 15 amino acids. CDR3 in DNA: TGCGCCAGCAGCCAACCTCGACAGCTAGGGACTGAAGCTTTCTTT. Translated, it gives CASSQPRQLGTEAFF.